This record looks at one T cell receptor (beta chain) sequence and its context. Its specificity is unknown. This specimen belongs to a study of CD4 T cells in relation to SARS-CoV-2 and coronaviruses. About the study: PBMCs were cultured with antigen for about eleven days before TCR beta sequencing. The negative reference was HIV-1 Nef peptide pool or peptide-free culture. The restricting HLA molecule for shared crossreactive spike epitopes was mapped.

CD4+ T cells from unexposed donors were obtained before the COVID-19 pandemic (2011-2018). CD4+ T cells were isolated from the cells after 10 days of culture. Cells permitting, SARS-CoV-2 S/N and four cold-coronavirus spikes were tested on unexposed-donor CD4+ T cells. Germline V CDR1 and CDR2: SGHVS, FQNEAQ. V lost 6 bases, J lost 6 bases, and 15 bases lay in between. The CDR3 is 13 residues long. The table came from immunoSEQ multiplex PCR; TCRdb's copy has only in-frame clones and leaves some out. The table has approximately 25,000 clones, less than 85% seen once. V is TRBV7-8 and J is TRBJ2-7, with D uncertain. The specimen was CD4+ T cells from PBMCs, cultured in vitro. The TCR sequence derives from a human donor in good health. This CDR3 reads CASSKYSGREQYF. In DNA form, the CDR3 reads TGTGCCAGCAGTAAATATAGTGGGCGCGAGCAGTACTTC.